This T cell receptor beta chain was observed in a study of blood T cell repertoires in COVID-19. For the study at large: T cells, B-cell-depleted T cells, or PBMCs provided the cDNA or gDNA that served as material.

Comments on this clone: Within the sample, other DNA sequences also encode this same CDR3.

Germline V CDR1 and CDR2: SGHTA, FQGTGA. This CDR3 contains 14 residues. V dropped 1 base and J dropped 0 bases, with 5 bases sitting between them. The method was immunoSEQ multiplex PCR; TCRdb's version includes in-frame clones alone and lacks a portion of them. The sample contains around 290,000 clones, around nine tenths of which appear only once. The gene calls are TRBV7-3 and TRBJ2-3; D call uncertain. What was sequenced was PBMCs or T cells enriched from blood (not recorded which). The receptor was isolated from a woman aged 30 to 39 who had recovered from COVID-19. This CDR3 is CASSLRASTDTQYF. CDR3 sequence (DNA): TGTGCCAGCAGCTTAAGGGCCAGCACAGATACGCAGTATTTT.